This entry lists 11 T cell receptor beta chains sequenced from one sample in a study of beta chain features in type 1 diabetes. The sequenced template was cDNA made from the entire isolated RNA. The assay was immunoSEQ multiplex PCR, and TCRdb's table has in-frame clones only and misses some. The sample has 400,000 to 600,000 clones, about 30% seen once; the top ten hold around 0.065%. Sequenced sample: naive CD4+ T cells from blood. The receptor set was obtained from a man younger than 35 in good health.

The chain combines TRBV2 with TRBJ2-6; 7 positions match TRBD1. The CDR3 is 17 amino acids. Unmatched junction bases numbered 9, after V lost 7 bases and J lost 0 bases. The germline CDR1 and CDR2 sequences are SNHLY and FYNNEI. Here the CDR3 DNA reads TGTGCCAGCACCCCCCAGGGGGTGAGCTCTGGGGCCAACGTCCTGACTTTC. Protein: CASTPQGVSSGANVLTF.

The chain joins TRBV6-5 to TRBJ2-3; 7 nucleotides align to TRBD1. The germline gives CDR1 MNHEY, CDR2 SVGAGI. This CDR3 has 14 amino acids. J gave up 5 bases and V 4 bases, and 6 bases lay outside the gene matches. The CDR3 DNA reads TGTGCCAGCAGTTCTAGACAGGGTATAGATACGCAGTATTTT. It yields the protein CASSSRQGIDTQYF.

The chain joins TRBV30 to TRBJ2-7; no firm D call. V was pared by 0 bases and J by 3 bases, with 15 bases between. The CDR3 is 15 amino acids. Germline V CDR1 and CDR2: GTSNPN, SVGIG (reference sequence). CDR3 region: CAWSVGQSPLYEQYF. CDR3 nucleotide sequence: TGTGCCTGGAGTGTAGGCCAGAGCCCTCTCTACGAGCAGTACTTC.

This clone was seen more than once but under ten times. At the DNA level, this CDR3 is encoded by other sequences in the same sample as well. The chain uses TRBV7-9 and TRBJ1-1; perhaps TRBD1 as D (5 bases). Germline V gene lookup returns CDR1 SEHNR and CDR2 FQNEAQ (reference sequence). The CDR3 is 13 amino acids. V lost 2 bases to trimming and J lost 1 base, with 5 bases between them. DNA of the CDR3: TGTGCCAGCAGCTTACAGGGGAACACTGAAGCTTTCTTT. Translation gives CASSLQGNTEAFF.

This chain connects TRBV9 to TRBJ2-5; no firm D call. Germline V CDR1 and CDR2: SGDLS, YYNGEE. CDR3 length equals 13 residues. V lost 0 bases and J lost 1, with 4 bases in between. The CDR3 reads CASSVESQETQYF. In DNA form, the CDR3 reads TGTGCCAGCAGCGTAGAGAGCCAAGAGACCCAGTACTTC.

This chain uses TRBV15 with TRBJ1-2; D gene uncertain. Germline CDR1 and CDR2: LNHNV and YYDKDF (reference sequence). The V end was cut by 5 bases, the J end by 8 bases, with 24 bases between. This CDR3 is 16 amino acids long. This CDR3 reads CATSHIWASEGGGYTF. The CDR3 DNA reads TGTGCCACCAGCCATATTTGGGCCAGCGAGGGCGGCGGCTACACCTTC.

This clone was counted only a few times. The genes are TRBV28 and TRBJ2-1; TRBD2 matches at 8 bases. J was trimmed by 12 bases and V by 7 bases; bases with no gene match: 14. There are 14 residues in the CDR3. CDR1 and CDR2 (germline): MDHEN, SYDVKM. This chain's CDR3 is CASIPAGGSGSQFF. The CDR3 DNA is TGTGCCAGCATCCCGGCGGGGGGATCGGGGTCGCAGTTCTTC.

CDR3 region: CSVEWSGANVLTF. CDR3 bases: TGCAGCGTTGAATGGTCTGGGGCCAACGTCCTGACTTTC. This chain connects TRBV29-1 to TRBJ2-6; D not resolved. Germline loops: CDR1 SQVTM, CDR2 ANQGSEA. There are 13 residues in the CDR3. V gave up 2 bases and J gave up 1 base, with 3 bases separating them.

The V and J genes are TRBV5-1 and TRBJ2-6, with D unclear. V lost 1 base and J 0 bases, leaving 8 bases between the germline ends. This CDR3 spans 16 amino acids. Germline V gene lookup returns CDR1 SGHRS and CDR2 YFSETQ. The DNA for the CDR3 is TGCGCCAGCAGCTTGCCCCCCAGCTCTGGGGCCAACGTCCTGACTTTC. Translated: CASSLPPSSGANVLTF.

This clone has just a few counts. The chain combines TRBV20-1 with TRBJ2-1; 7 positions agree with TRBD2. Per the germline V gene, CDR1 is DFQATT and CDR2 is SNEGSKA (reference sequence). Losses at the gene ends were 3 bases for V and 13 bases for J; bases not matched to a gene: 6. This CDR3 has 11 amino acids. The CDR3: CSASFGGLQFF. The DNA for the CDR3 is TGCAGTGCTAGTTTCGGGGGACTACAGTTCTTC.

The chain links TRBV5-1 to TRBJ2-1, with 8 bases lining up with TRBD2. Per the germline V gene, CDR1 is SGHRS and CDR2 is YFSETQ. Losses at the gene ends were 4 bases for V and 7 bases for J; bases not matched to a gene: 13. The CDR3 is 16 amino acids. The CDR3 is CASSLPGAGVRNEQFF. The CDR3 nucleotides are TGCGCCAGCAGCCTCCCTGGAGCGGGAGTGAGAAATGAGCAGTTCTTC. The complete variable domain, with remaining parts taken from reference TRBV5-1 and TRBJ2-1, reads KAGVTQTPRYLIKTRGQQVTLSCSPISGHRSVSWYQQTPGQGLQFLFEYFSETQRNKGNFPGRFSGRQFSNSRSEMNVSTLELGDSALYLCASSLPGAGVRNEQFFGPGTRLTVL.